Each of the 12 T cell receptor beta chains below was sequenced from the same sample in a study of metastatic and nonmetastatic thyroid tumors. Until they underwent thyroid surgery, no patient had received any treatment. TCRdb reprocessed the PCR reads using MiXCR. The data show tens of thousands of clones, 10% to 15% seen once. The specimen sequenced was blood. These receptors were obtained from a female donor with papillary thyroid cancer or a benign thyroid nodule (not recorded which). Some clones in this sample may be carry-over from other donors' samples.

This clone is termed medium-sized (0.01 to 0.1%). The DNA of the CDR3 is TGTGCCAGCAGTGTCCCGCAGGCGCATAATTCACCCCTCCACTTT. Its translation is CASSVPQAHNSPLHF. The chain couples TRBV6-4 to TRBJ1-6; D gene unclear. The CDR3 has 15 amino acids. V was clipped by 4 bases and J by 5 bases, with 12 bases between them. In germline, CDR1 is MRHNA, CDR2 SNTAGT.

This clone was seen many times. The CDR3 sequence is CAWSTVAGYYQETQYF. Here the CDR3 DNA reads TGTGCCTGGAGCACTGTCGCGGGATATTACCAAGAGACCCAGTACTTC. V usage is TRBV30 and J usage is TRBJ2-5; D might be TRBD2 (6 bases). Trimming removed 3 bases from V and 0 bases from J, with 17 bases in between. Looked up from germline, CDR1 is GTSNPN and CDR2 is SVGIG (reference sequence). This CDR3 is built from 16 residues.

This clone was found many times. This chain connects TRBV7-9 to TRBJ1-1, with D maybe TRBD1 (6 bases). This CDR3 contains 15 residues. V gave up 5 bases and J gave up 0 bases, with 13 bases separating them. Per the germline V gene, CDR1 is SEHNR and CDR2 is FQNEAQ (reference sequence). The CDR3 loop is CASSPGQILNTEAFF. CDR3 DNA sequence: TGTGCCAGCAGCCCTGGACAGATTTTGAACACTGAAGCTTTCTTT.

At least ten counts were recorded for this clone. The J gene is TRBJ2-3, the V gene TRBV9, with D uncertain. Germline V gene sequence: CDR1 SGDLS, CDR2 YYNGEE. V was cut by 0 bases and J by 4 bases, with 15 bases left in between. The CDR3 runs 16 residues. In nucleotides, the CDR3 is TGTGCCAGCAGCGTAGTGGGCCTTTCTCGAGCAGATACGCAGTATTTT. Translating it yields CASSVVGLSRADTQYF. The full variable domain, its missing parts supplied by reference TRBV9 and TRBJ2-3, is DSGVTQTPKHLITATGQRVTLRCSPRSGDLSVYWYQQSLDQGLQFLIQYYNGEERAKGNILERFSAQQFPDLHSELNLSSLELGDSALYFCASSVVGLSRADTQYFGPGTRLTVL.

This clone was picked up many times. The V gene is TRBV28, the J gene TRBJ2-5; unclear D gene. Germline CDR1 and CDR2: MDHEN and SYDVKM. V was clipped by 5 bases and J by 2 bases, with 3 bases between them. The CDR3 length is 11 residues. The CDR3: CASSVQETQYF. DNA for the CDR3: TGTGCCAGCAGTGTTCAAGAGACCCAGTACTTC.

This clone was observed at least ten times. With a much larger clone just one base away, this may be a read error. The chain recombines TRBV2 with TRBJ2-7; TRBD2 agrees at 9 bases. The germline V gene encodes CDR1 SNHLY and CDR2 FYNNEI. This CDR3 has 15 amino acids. CDR3 sequence (DNA): TGTGTCAGCAGTGAAAGACTAGCGGTCTCCTACGAGCAGTACTTC. It translates to CVSSERLAVSYEQYF.

The table lists this clone with many counts. This sequence joins TRBV20-1 and TRBJ2-3; D is ambiguous. This CDR3 comprises 11 residues. CDR1 is DFQATT, CDR2 SNEGSKA, per germline (reference sequence). In DNA, the CDR3 is TGCAGCCAAAATGGGCCCTATACGCAGTATTTT. It encodes CSQNGPYTQYF.

This clone was counted at least ten times. The V gene is TRBV11-3, the J gene TRBJ2-1; TRBD1 matches at 8 bases. Germline CDR1 and CDR2: SGHNT and YENEEA. With 4 bases clipped from V and 4 bases from J, the junction kept 9 bases outside the gene matches. CDR3 length: 16 residues. For the CDR3, the DNA is TGTGCCAGCAGCTCTGCCAGGGGGCCGAAATACAATGAGCAGTTCTTC. It encodes CASSSARGPKYNEQFF.

Turning to this clone: This may arise from a read error, as a much more abundant clone is one base away. This sequence joins TRBV4-2 and TRBJ2-1; no definite D call. Between the trimmed V and J ends, which lost 1 base and 6 bases, there was a span of 4 bases. The CDR3 totals 12 residues. CDR1 is LGHNA and CDR2 is YNFKEQ in the germline V gene. The CDR3 region is CASSQGVNEQFF. The CDR3 DNA reads as TGTGCCAGCAGCCAAGGAGTCAATGAGCAGTTCTTC.

This clone occurred many times. J is TRBJ1-4 and V is TRBV12-3 or TRBV12-4; no firm D call. This CDR3 has 14 amino acids. V lost 4 bases, J lost 8 bases, and 14 bases lay in between. The CDR3 DNA sequence: TGTGCCAGCAGTTCGGGCAGCCCGGGGGAAAAACTGTTTTTT. Its translation is CASSSGSPGEKLFF.

This sequence joins TRBV24-1 and TRBJ2-2; the match to TRBD2 covers 7 bases. CDR3 length: 15 amino acids. With V trimmed by 4 bases and J by 3 bases, 4 bases remained unmatched. Germline V gene sequence: CDR1 KGHDR, CDR2 SFDVKD. This CDR3 is CATSEGDYDTGELFF. CDR3 bases: TGTGCCACCAGTGAGGGGGACTACGACACCGGGGAGCTGTTTTTT.

This clone was detected ten times or more. V and J are TRBV2 and TRBJ1-5, with 8 bases identical to TRBD1. J gave up 5 bases and V 4 bases, and 1 base lay outside the gene matches. The CDR3 contains 13 residues. CDR1 and CDR2 from the germline V gene are SNHLY and FYNNEI. CDR3 nucleotides: TGTGCCAGCAGTGGACAGGGGTATCAGCCCCAGCATTTT. Translating gives CASSGQGYQPQHF.